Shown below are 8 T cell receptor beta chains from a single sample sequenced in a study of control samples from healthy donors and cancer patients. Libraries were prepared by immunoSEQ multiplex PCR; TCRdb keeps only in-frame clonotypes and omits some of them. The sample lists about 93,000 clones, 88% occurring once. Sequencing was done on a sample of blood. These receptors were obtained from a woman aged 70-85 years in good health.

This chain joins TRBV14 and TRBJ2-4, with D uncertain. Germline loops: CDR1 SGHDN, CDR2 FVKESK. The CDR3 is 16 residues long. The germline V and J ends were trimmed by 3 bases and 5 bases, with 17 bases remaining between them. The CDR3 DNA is TGTGCCAGCAGCCATAAAGACTCCGGACCCCAAAACATTCAGTACTTC. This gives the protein CASSHKDSGPQNIQYF.

The CDR3, as DNA: TGTGCCAGCAGCTCCACCTTAGCGGGAGCAGGTGAGACCCAGTACTTC. Translated, it gives CASSSTLAGAGETQYF. The rearrangement joins TRBV5-4 to TRBJ2-5; 9 bases map to TRBD2. The CDR3 spans 16 residues. Germline-derived CDR1 and CDR2 are SGHNT and YYREEE (reference sequence). After removal of 3 bases from V and 5 bases from J, the junction contained 11 bases not matched to a gene.

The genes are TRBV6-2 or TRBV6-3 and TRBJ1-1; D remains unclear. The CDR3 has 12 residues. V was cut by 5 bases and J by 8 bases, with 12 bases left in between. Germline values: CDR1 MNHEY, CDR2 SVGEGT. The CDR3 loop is CASSTVRDEAFF. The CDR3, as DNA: TGTGCCAGCAGTACAGTTCGAGACGAAGCTTTCTTT.

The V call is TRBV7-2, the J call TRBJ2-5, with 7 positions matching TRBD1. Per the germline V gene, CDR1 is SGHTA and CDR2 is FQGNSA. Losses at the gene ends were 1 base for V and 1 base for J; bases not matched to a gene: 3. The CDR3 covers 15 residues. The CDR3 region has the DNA TGTGCCAGCAGCTTAGTGGACAGGTCCCAAGAGACCCAGTACTTC. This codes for CASSLVDRSQETQYF.

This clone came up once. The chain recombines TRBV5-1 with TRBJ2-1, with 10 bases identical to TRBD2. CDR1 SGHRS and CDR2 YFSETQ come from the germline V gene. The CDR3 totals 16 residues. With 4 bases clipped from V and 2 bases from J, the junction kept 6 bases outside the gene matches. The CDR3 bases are TGCGCCAGCAGCCTGGCTAGCGGGAGTACCTACAATGAGCAGTTCTTC. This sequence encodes CASSLASGSTYNEQFF.

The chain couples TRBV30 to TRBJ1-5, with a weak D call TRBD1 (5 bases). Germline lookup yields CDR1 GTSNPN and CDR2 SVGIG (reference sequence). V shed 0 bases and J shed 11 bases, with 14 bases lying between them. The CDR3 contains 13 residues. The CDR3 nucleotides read TGTGCCTGGAGTGTCAGGGTTTTCGACGCCCAGCATTTT. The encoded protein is CAWSVRVFDAQHF.

CDR3 sequence (DNA): TGTGCCAGCAGCCAAAACAGGCTAGCAACTAATGAAAAACTGTTTTTT. It codes for CASSQNRLATNEKLFF. The chain is built from TRBV3-1 (or the pseudogene TRBV3-2) and TRBJ1-4; weak D call: TRBD1 (5 bases). Looked up from germline, CDR1 is LGHDT and CDR2 is YNNKEL (reference sequence). CDR3 length: 16 residues. Trimming shortened V by 2 bases and J by 0 bases, and 10 bases separated the two germline ends.

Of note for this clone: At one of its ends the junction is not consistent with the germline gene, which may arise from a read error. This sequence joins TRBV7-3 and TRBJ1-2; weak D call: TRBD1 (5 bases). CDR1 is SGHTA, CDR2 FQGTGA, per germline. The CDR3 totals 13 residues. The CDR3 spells CASSPGPKYGYTF. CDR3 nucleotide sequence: TGTGCCAGCAGCCCAGGGCCTAAGTATGGCTACACCTTC.